The 32 T cell receptor beta chains given below trace back to one sample, sequenced in a study of CD8 T cells in Susac syndrome. A quantity of roughly 0.5 to 1 ug RNA underwent reverse transcription using random hexamers. From the immunoSEQ multiplex PCR reads, TCRdb called clonotypes with MiXCR, one entry per CDR3 protein. This table has some 57,000 distinct CDR3 sequences, roughly 92% appearing once. Input material: CD8+ T cells from PBMCs. The receptors were sampled from a human donor in good health.

The rearrangement uses TRBV4-1 and TRBJ2-7, with a possible D match to TRBD2 (5 bases). V was cut by 5 bases and J by 2 bases, with 16 bases left in between. This CDR3 spans 15 amino acids. Germline V CDR1 and CDR2: MGHRA, YSYEKL. The CDR3 DNA sequence: TGCGCCAGCAGCTTAATACAGCGGACGACCTACGAGCAGTACTTC. As protein: CASSLIQRTTYEQYF.

The chain combines TRBV19 with TRBJ2-1; D remains unclear. The CDR3 is 13 residues long. The V gene's germline CDR1 is LNHDA and CDR2 SQIVND (reference sequence). Trimming took 2 bases from V and 8 from J, leaving 10 bases between them. The chain's CDR3 is CASSIFPGDEQFF. The DNA for the CDR3 is TGTGCCAGTAGTATATTTCCTGGGGATGAGCAGTTCTTC.

The V and J genes are TRBV7-9 and TRBJ2-4; possible D gene TRBD1, 6 bases. V was trimmed by 4 bases and J by 2 bases, leaving 12 bases between them. From germline, CDR1 is SEHNR and CDR2 FQNEAQ (reference sequence). This CDR3 comprises 15 residues. CDR3 protein: CASSYIRGTKNIQYF. In DNA, the CDR3 is TGTGCCAGCAGCTATATCAGGGGAACCAAAAACATTCAGTACTTC.

The J gene is TRBJ2-2, the V gene TRBV27, with 11 bases aligning to TRBD2. The CDR3 is 17 residues long. The V gene's germline CDR1 is MNHEY and CDR2 SMNVEV (reference sequence). Germline trimming cut 5 bases from V and 5 bases from J; bases unmatched to any gene: 10. CDR3 bases: TGTGCCAGCAGTCCGCGGCTAGCGGGGGGAATGACCGGGGAGCTGTTTTTT. Protein sequence: CASSPRLAGGMTGELFF.

The chain recombines TRBV29-1 with TRBJ2-7, with TRBD1 identical over 10 bases. J was trimmed by 7 bases and V by 7 bases; bases with no gene match: 10. Germline V gives CDR1 SQVTM, CDR2 ANQGSEA. The CDR3 consists of 13 residues. Here the CDR3 reads CSAVGTGVYEQYF. Here the CDR3 DNA reads TGCAGCGCCGTCGGGACAGGGGTTTATGAGCAGTACTTC.

The chain employs TRBV6-5 and TRBJ2-3, with D hard to call. Germline V gene sequence: CDR1 MNHEY, CDR2 SVGAGI. Trimming left V 2 bases short and J 6 bases short, with 12 bases between. CDR3 length: 14 amino acids. In DNA, the CDR3 is TGTGCCAGCAGTTACACATTTCCCGGGGATACGCAGTATTTT. It codes for CASSYTFPGDTQYF.

The V call is TRBV27, the J call TRBJ2-3; TRBD2 agrees at 9 bases. The germline gives CDR1 MNHEY, CDR2 SMNVEV (reference sequence). This CDR3 has 16 amino acids. The V gene end was trimmed by 3 bases and the J gene end by 3 bases; junction bases not matched to a gene: 7. The CDR3, as DNA: TGTGCCAGCAGTTTTATAGCGGGGGCTGGTACAGATACGCAGTATTTT. Encoded protein: CASSFIAGAGTDTQYF.

The rearrangement links TRBV4-1 to TRBJ2-2, with D possibly TRBD1 on 5 matching bases. Germline-derived CDR1 and CDR2 are MGHRA and YSYEKL. Trimming took off 2 bases at V and 2 bases at J, with 12 bases between the two ends. The CDR3 is made up of 16 amino acids. Written as DNA, the CDR3 is TGCGCCAGCAGCCAACCCCAGGGTGGCAACACCGGGGAGCTGTTTTTT. Translating it yields CASSQPQGGNTGELFF.

The V call is TRBV7-9, the J call TRBJ2-7, with D perhaps matching TRBD1 (6 bases). Trimming stripped 5 bases from V and 2 bases from J, with 16 bases between. The CDR3 is 15 residues long. Germline V CDR1 and CDR2: SEHNR, FQNEAQ (reference sequence). The CDR3 nucleotides are TGTGCCAGCAGCCCCCCGCAGGGGCTCACCTACGAGCAGTACTTC. The encoded protein is CASSPPQGLTYEQYF. Supplemented by reference TRBV7-9 and TRBJ2-7, the full variable domain reads DTGVSQNPRHKITKRGQNVTFRCDPISEHNRLYWYRQTLGQGPEFLTYFQNEAQLEKSRLLSDRFSAERPKGSFSTLEIQRTEQGDSAMYLCASSPPQGLTYEQYFGPGTRLTVT.

The chain recombines TRBV7-2 with TRBJ1-4; 7 bases fit TRBD1. After removal of 1 base from V and 8 bases from J, the junction contained 10 bases not matched to a gene. CDR1 and CDR2 from the germline V gene are SGHTA and FQGNSA. The CDR3 has 16 amino acids. The CDR3 region has the DNA TGTGCCAGCAGCTTAGGTTTTTGGACAGGTGACGAAAAACTGTTTTTT. This codes for CASSLGFWTGDEKLFF. Complete variable domain (other parts from reference TRBV7-2 and TRBJ1-4): GAGVSQSPSNKVTEKGKDVELRCDPISGHTALYWYRQSLGQGLEFLIYFQGNSAPDKSGLPSDRFSAERTGGSVSTLTIQRTQQEDSAVYLCASSLGFWTGDEKLFFGSGTQLSVL.

This clonotype occurred once. V is TRBV9 and J is TRBJ2-3, with D possibly TRBD2 on 5 matching bases. The CDR3 has 15 residues. Deletions cut 0 bases from V and 2 bases from J, with 10 bases between. The V gene's germline CDR1 is SGDLS and CDR2 YYNGEE. CDR3 DNA: TGTGCCAGCAGCGTAGGAGCAGACTACACAGATACGCAGTATTTT. Translating it yields CASSVGADYTDTQYF.

The J gene is TRBJ2-7, the V gene TRBV13, with 11 bases aligning to TRBD1. V was pared by 0 bases and J by 7 bases, with 5 bases of the junction left unmatched. The CDR3 is 15 residues long. Germline V lookup: CDR1 PRHDT, CDR2 FYEKMQ (reference sequence). The CDR3 loop reads CASSLGGQGGLEQYF. For the CDR3, the DNA is TGTGCCAGCAGCTTAGGGGGACAGGGGGGGCTGGAGCAGTACTTC.

This chain connects TRBV4-1 to TRBJ1-5; 7 bases fit TRBD1. The length of the CDR3 is 15 residues. Germline CDR1 is MGHRA and CDR2 is YSYEKL. V lost 0 bases and J lost 3; bases outside the gene matches: 2. CDR3 amino acids: CASSQERGLNQPQHF. The CDR3 coding sequence is TGCGCCAGCAGCCAAGAGAGGGGGCTCAATCAGCCCCAGCATTTT.

This clonotype occurred once. The chain joins TRBV6-5 to TRBJ1-3, with D possibly being TRBD1 (5 bases). The CDR3 runs 14 residues. Germline loops: CDR1 MNHEY, CDR2 SVGAGI. V dropped 4 bases and J dropped 0 bases, with 7 bases sitting between them. The CDR3 DNA reads as TGTGCCAGCAGTTTCGACAGCTCTGGAAACACCATATATTTT. Its protein is CASSFDSSGNTIYF.

The V and J genes are TRBV7-2 and TRBJ2-1; D is uncertain. V lost 2 bases and J lost 5, with 10 bases in between. This CDR3 has 14 amino acids. The germline V gene encodes CDR1 SGHTA and CDR2 FQGNSA. This CDR3 is CASSLRRSHNEQFF. CDR3 in DNA: TGTGCCAGCAGCTTACGTCGGTCCCACAATGAGCAGTTCTTC.

The gene calls are TRBV9 and TRBJ2-3; D perhaps matches TRBD1 (6 bases). The CDR3 runs 14 residues. V was clipped by 7 bases and J by 2 bases, with 14 bases between them. Germline loops: CDR1 SGDLS, CDR2 YYNGEE. For the CDR3, the DNA is TGTGCCAGCGCCGGACAGACCGACACAGATACGCAGTATTTT. Translated: CASAGQTDTDTQYF.

The J gene is TRBJ2-1, the V gene TRBV30; D not resolved. This CDR3 comprises 11 residues. Trimming took off 4 bases at V and 6 bases at J, with 7 bases between the two ends. The germline V gene has CDR1 GTSNPN and CDR2 SVGIG (reference sequence). The CDR3 sequence is CAWMSANEQFF. CDR3 coding DNA: TGTGCCTGGATGAGTGCCAATGAGCAGTTCTTC.

The chain uses TRBV19 and TRBJ2-7; D ambiguous. In germline, CDR1 is LNHDA, CDR2 SQIVND (reference sequence). CDR3 size: 12 residues. The germline V and J ends were trimmed by 8 bases and 4 bases, with 12 bases remaining between them. In nucleotides, the CDR3 is TGTGCCAGTTCCACCGGACGGTACGAGCAGTACTTC. Its translation is CASSTGRYEQYF.

The CDR3 nucleotides are TGTGCCAGCAGTTATCGATTTCAAGGGGACACCGGGGAGCTGTTTTTT. Its translation is CASSYRFQGDTGELFF. V gene TRBV6-2 or TRBV6-3 combines with J gene TRBJ2-2; TRBD1 might be the D (5 bases). Germline lookup yields CDR1 MNHEY and CDR2 SVGEGT. Between the trimmed V and J ends, which lost 3 bases and 3 bases, there was a span of 14 bases. The CDR3 runs 16 residues.

J is TRBJ2-7 and V is TRBV6-5; D possibly corresponds to TRBD1 (5 bases). Germline V CDR1 and CDR2: MNHEY, SVGAGI. This CDR3 comprises 12 residues. The ends were cut back, 5 bases at V and 4 bases at J, with 9 bases in the middle. DNA of the CDR3: TGTGCCAGCAGTACCCAGGGATACGAGCAGTACTTC. It yields the protein CASSTQGYEQYF.

This chain connects TRBV24-1 to TRBJ2-1; either TRBD1 or TRBD2 may fit D (6 bases each). CDR3 length: 14 amino acids. Germline V CDR1 and CDR2: KGHDR, SFDVKD. Between the trimmed V and J ends, which lost 9 bases and 3 bases, there was a span of 14 bases. The CDR3 loop reads CATDGGTNYNEQFF. The CDR3 nucleotides are TGTGCCACCGATGGAGGGACAAACTACAATGAGCAGTTCTTC.

CDR3 sequence (DNA): TGTGCCAGCAGCCAGGTCGGACAGGGGAACTATGGCTACACCTTC. Protein product: CASSQVGQGNYGYTF. The V gene is TRBV14, the J gene TRBJ1-2, with 9 bases matching TRBD1. Per the germline V gene, CDR1 is SGHDN and CDR2 is FVKESK. V lost 3 bases and J lost 2; bases outside the gene matches: 4. The CDR3 spans 15 residues.

This clonotype occurred a few times. The chain recombines TRBV6-1 with TRBJ1-2; 11 positions match TRBD1. The CDR3 consists of 15 residues. J lost 1 base, V lost 8 bases, and 6 bases had no gene match. Germline V lookup: CDR1 MNHNS, CDR2 SASEGT. CDR3 region: CASAGTGGYNYGYTF. CDR3 bases: TGTGCCAGCGCCGGGACAGGGGGGTATAACTATGGCTACACCTTC.

Concerning this clonotype: A read error may account for a junction end that differs from germline. The chain carries TRBV12-3 or TRBV12-4 and TRBJ2-6; possible D gene TRBD1, 6 bases. This CDR3 contains 16 residues. The CDR3 DNA sequence: TGTGCCAGCAGTGTTCTACAGGGCCCTGGGGCCAACGTCCTGATTTTC. It encodes CASSVLQGPGANVLIF.

V usage is TRBV19 and J usage is TRBJ1-1, with D maybe TRBD1 (5 bases). The CDR3 runs 14 residues. V shed 3 bases and J shed 4 bases, with 12 bases lying between them. The germline gives CDR1 LNHDA, CDR2 SQIVND (reference sequence). The CDR3 here is CASSIGGGGTEAFF. The CDR3 nucleotides are TGTGCCAGTAGTATTGGGGGTGGGGGCACTGAAGCTTTCTTT. The full variable domain, rest sourced from reference TRBV19 and TRBJ1-1, is DGGITQSPKYLFRKEGQNVTLSCEQNLNHDAMYWYRQDPGQGLRLIYYSQIVNDFQKGDIAEGYSVSREKKESFPLTVTSAQKNPTAFYLCASSIGGGGTEAFFGQGTRLTVV.

The chain combines TRBV6-6 with TRBJ2-7; D possibly corresponds to TRBD2 (5 bases). The V gene lost 6 bases and the J gene lost 0 bases, with 15 bases spanning the gap. The CDR3 extends over 15 amino acids. CDR1 is MNHNY, CDR2 SVGAGI, per germline (reference sequence). This CDR3 is CASRVRAVSSYEQYF. The CDR3 DNA follows: TGTGCCAGCAGGGTAAGAGCGGTGAGCTCCTACGAGCAGTACTTC.

The chain joins TRBV9 to TRBJ1-1; possibly TRBD1 for D (5 bases). Trimming stripped 1 base from V and 1 base from J, with 17 bases between. Per germline, CDR1 SGDLS and CDR2 YYNGEE. CDR3 size: 17 residues. CDR3 sequence reads: CASSVRAGPSRNTEAFF. For the CDR3, the DNA is TGTGCCAGCAGCGTACGCGCAGGGCCTTCCCGGAACACTGAAGCTTTCTTT.

The rearrangement uses TRBV20-1 and TRBJ1-3, with no clear D. V lost 0 bases and J lost 1, with 4 bases in between. The CDR3 consists of 13 residues. Looked up from germline, CDR1 is DFQATT and CDR2 is SNEGSKA (reference sequence). The CDR3 sequence is CSARDLSGNTIYF. CDR3 coding DNA: TGCAGTGCTAGAGACTTATCTGGAAACACCATATATTTT.

The genes are TRBV27 and TRBJ2-5; TRBD2 is a possible D gene (5 bases). Germline CDR1 MNHEY, CDR2 SMNVEV (reference sequence). The CDR3 extends over 16 amino acids. V dropped 8 bases and J dropped 0 bases, with 19 bases sitting between them. The CDR3 reads CASRRARDYHQETQYF. DNA of the CDR3: TGTGCCAGCCGGCGGGCGCGAGACTATCACCAAGAGACCCAGTACTTC.

The chain recombines TRBV12-3 or TRBV12-4 with TRBJ1-2; D remains ambiguous. This CDR3 has 13 residues. V gave up 5 bases and J gave up 5 bases, with 12 bases separating them. CDR3 sequence: CASSGHEWYGYTF. The DNA of the CDR3 is TGTGCCAGCAGTGGTCACGAGTGGTATGGCTACACCTTC.

This clonotype was seen once. The V and J genes are TRBV18 and TRBJ1-4; maybe TRBD1 (5 bases). CDR3 length: 15 amino acids. Deletions cut 4 bases from V and 0 bases from J, with 9 bases between. Germline values: CDR1 KGHSH, CDR2 LQKENI. CDR3 sequence: CASSHDRATNEKLFF. CDR3 DNA: TGTGCCAGCTCACACGACAGAGCAACTAATGAAAAACTGTTTTTT.

Points on this clonotype: One end of the junction fails to match germline, which may point to a read error. The chain has TRBV29-1 and TRBJ2-3; no definite D call. Germline V CDR1 and CDR2: SQVTM, ANQGSEA. The CDR3 is 12 amino acids. The CDR3 region is CSVEGYTDTQYF. In DNA, the CDR3 is TGCAGCGTGGAAGGGTACACAGATACGCAGTATTTT.